This T cell receptor beta chain is from a study of T cells in Graves' hyperthyroidism and ophthalmopathy. Amplification of TCR beta CDR3 regions used RNA as the template. A set of HTBI primers served as the primers for a first-round RT-PCR of the TCR CDR3. MiXCR, run by TCRdb on the multiplex PCR reads, gives a single entry per CDR3 protein. The table lists 490,000 or so distinct CDR3 sequences, roughly 23% of them singletons, with less than 65% in the top ten. The germline CDR1 and CDR2 sequences are DFQATT and SNEGSKA (reference sequence). V gave up 3 bases and J gave up 4 bases, with 15 bases separating them. The CDR3 is 14 amino acids. This clonotype showed up just a few times.

The sample consisted of blood. The V gene is TRBV20-1, the J gene TRBJ1-2, with D possibly being TRBD1 (6 bases). The TCR was taken from a woman aged 70-85 years with Graves' ophthalmopathy. The CDR3 bases are TGCAGTGCTAGGGGGGGCGCGGTGAGCTATGGCTACACCTTC. Encoded protein: CSARGGAVSYGYTF.